This TCR beta chain was captured by sequencing in a study of shared clonotypes between healthy human individuals. Note on this clone: No antigen is known for it.

Sequenced by immunoSEQ multiplex PCR; TCRdb stores in-frame clones only, minus some. Of approximately 2.4 million clones in the sample, under 97% are singletons; the top ten hold roughly 0.13%. Points from the study as a whole: Only blood was sampled, and tissue TCR repertoires likely differ from blood ones.

Germline loops: CDR1 SGHRS, CDR2 YFSETQ. CDR3 size: 15 residues. The V gene lost 2 bases and the J gene lost 0 bases, with 9 bases spanning the gap. The specimen sequenced was naive CD4+ T cells sorted from blood. As to subset: CD45RA+ positively selected. V is TRBV5-1 and J is TRBJ1-3; perhaps TRBD1 as D (5 bases). This TCR came from a man between 18 and 35 years old in good health. CDR3 sequence (DNA): TGCGCCAGCAGCTTCGGGGACTTCTCTGGAAACACCATATATTTT. It yields the protein CASSFGDFSGNTIYF.